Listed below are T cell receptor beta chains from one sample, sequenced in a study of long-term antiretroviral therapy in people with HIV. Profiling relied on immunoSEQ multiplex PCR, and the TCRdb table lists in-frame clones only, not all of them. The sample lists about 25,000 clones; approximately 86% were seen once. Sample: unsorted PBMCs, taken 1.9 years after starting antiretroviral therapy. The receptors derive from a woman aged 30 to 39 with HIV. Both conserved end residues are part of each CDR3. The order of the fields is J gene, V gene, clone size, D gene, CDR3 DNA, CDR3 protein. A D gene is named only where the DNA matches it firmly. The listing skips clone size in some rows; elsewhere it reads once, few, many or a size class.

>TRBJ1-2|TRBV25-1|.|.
TGTGCCAGCAGTGAATTGGGAATCTACACCTTC
CASSELGIYTF
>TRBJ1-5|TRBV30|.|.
TGTGCCTGGACCCCCGGGCAGTATAGCAATCAGCCCCAGCATTTT
CAWTPGQYSNQPQHF
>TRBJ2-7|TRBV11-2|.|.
TGTGCCAGCACCGTAGGCTCCTACGAGCAGTACTTC
CASTVGSYEQYF
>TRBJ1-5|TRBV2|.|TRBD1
TGTGCCAGCAGCTCGACAGGGAGTCAGCCCCAGCATTTT
CASSSTGSQPQHF
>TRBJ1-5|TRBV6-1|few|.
TGTGCCAGCACATCGGCAGGTTTTAATCAGCCCCAGCATTTT
CASTSAGFNQPQHF
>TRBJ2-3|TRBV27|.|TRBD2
TGTGCCAGCAGTACCTACCGGACTAGCGGGGGGGCAGGGGATACGCAGTATTTT
CASSTYRTSGGAGDTQYF
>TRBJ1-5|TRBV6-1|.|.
TGTGCCAGCACCGGGACACCATACAGCAATCAGCCCCAGCATTTT
CASTGTPYSNQPQHF
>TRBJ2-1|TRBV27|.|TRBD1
TGTGCCACCAAGCCCCGGGACAGATCCTACAATGAGCAGTTCTTC
CATKPRDRSYNEQFF
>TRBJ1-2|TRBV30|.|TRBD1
TGTGCCTGGAGTGTAGACAGGGGGGATGGCTACACCTTC
CAWSVDRGDGYTF
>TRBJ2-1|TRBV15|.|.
TGTGCCACCAGCAGAGGCGGGACTAATGAGCAGTTCTTC
CATSRGGTNEQFF
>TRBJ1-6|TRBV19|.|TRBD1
TGTGCCAGCCGACAGGGGGAAAGTTCACCCCTCCACTTT
CASRQGESSPLHF
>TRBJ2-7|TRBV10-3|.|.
TGTGCCATCAGTGAAGGTTTGGCAGGCTCCTACGAGCAGTACTTC
CAISEGLAGSYEQYF
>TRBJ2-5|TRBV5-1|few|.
TGCGCCAGCAGCTTAACAGGAGAAGAGACCCAGTACTTC
CASSLTGEETQYF
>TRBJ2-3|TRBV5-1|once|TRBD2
TGCGCCAGCAGCCCAGAGGGAGGGATAGATACGCAGTATTTT
CASSPEGGIDTQYF
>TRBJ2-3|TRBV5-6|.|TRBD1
TGTGCCAGCAGCTCGGACAGGAAAAGCACAGATACGCAGTATTTT
CASSSDRKSTDTQYF
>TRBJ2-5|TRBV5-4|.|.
TGTGCCAGCAGCTTGAACGGGCCGCTACAAGAGACCCAGTACTTC
CASSLNGPLQETQYF
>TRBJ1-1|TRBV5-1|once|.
TGCGCCAGCAGCGGGGGGACGGGTGGTTGGGCTTTCTTT
CASSGGTGGWAFF
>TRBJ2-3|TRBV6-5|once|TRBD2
TGTGCCAGCAGTGTGGGGGGGGATGATACAGATACGCAGTATTTT
CASSVGGDDTDTQYF
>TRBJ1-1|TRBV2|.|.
TGTGCCAGCAGTGAATTCCTGGGGAACACTGAAGCTTTCTTT
CASSEFLGNTEAFF
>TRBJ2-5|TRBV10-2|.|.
TGCGCCAGCAGTGATGTGGGGGCAGTAGAGACCCAGTACTTC
CASSDVGAVETQYF
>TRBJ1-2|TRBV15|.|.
TGTGCCACCAGCAGAGTTTTAACCGCGAACTATGGCTACACCTTC
CATSRVLTANYGYTF
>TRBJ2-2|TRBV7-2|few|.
TGTGCCAGCAGCTTCGGGGGCACCGGGGAGCTGTTTTTT
CASSFGGTGELFF
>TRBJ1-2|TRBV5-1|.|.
TGCGCCAGCAGCCTCGCGAGCTATGGCTACACCTTC
CASSLASYGYTF
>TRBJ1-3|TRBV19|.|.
TGTGCCAGTAGTATCCGCAGACCGGAAAACACCATATATTTT
CASSIRRPENTIYF
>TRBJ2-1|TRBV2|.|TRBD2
TGTGCCAGCACCCGACTCCAGACTAGCGGGGGGGATTACAATGAGCAGTTCTTC
CASTRLQTSGGDYNEQFF
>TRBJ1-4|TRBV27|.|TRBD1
TGTGCCAGCAGGGACCCAGGGGGGTGGGGTGAAAAACTGTTTTTT
CASRDPGGWGEKLFF
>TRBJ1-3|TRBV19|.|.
TGTGCCAGTAGCCACGGAGGGACCGTGGGTTCTGGAAACACCATATATTTT
CASSHGGTVGSGNTIYF
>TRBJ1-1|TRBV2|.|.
TGTGCCAGCAGGGTCTACAGGGTTGGGACTGAAGCTTTCTTT
CASRVYRVGTEAFF
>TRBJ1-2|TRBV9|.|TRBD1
TGTGCCAGCAGGGGTACAGGGGTGAACTATGGCTACACCTTC
CASRGTGVNYGYTF
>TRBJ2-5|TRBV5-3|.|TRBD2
TGTGCCAGAAGCTTTTGCTTGACTAGCGGGGGGGCCTCGTACTTC
CARSFCLTSGGASYF
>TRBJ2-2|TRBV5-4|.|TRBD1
TGTGCCAGCAGCCAGGGACAGGTGGCCACCGGGGAGCTGTTTTTT
CASSQGQVATGELFF
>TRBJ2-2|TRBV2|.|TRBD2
TGTGCCAGCGGGCGGGGGGACACCGGGGAGCTGTTTTTT
CASGRGDTGELFF
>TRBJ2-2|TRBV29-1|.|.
TGCAGCGTTGAGGGACTGCGGAGCACCGGGGAGCTGTTTTTT
CSVEGLRSTGELFF
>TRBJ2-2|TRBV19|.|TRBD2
TGTGCCAGTAGTATCCCTCCAATATTAGCGGGGGGGAGCACCGGGGAGCTGTTTTTT
CASSIPPILAGGSTGELFF
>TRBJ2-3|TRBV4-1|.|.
TGCGCCAGCAGCCTGGGCCAGGGCACAGATACGCAGTATTTT
CASSLGQGTDTQYF
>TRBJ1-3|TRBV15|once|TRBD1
TGTGCCACCAGCAGAGATACCCCCCACGGGACAGGGGGAAACACCATATATTTT
CATSRDTPHGTGGNTIYF
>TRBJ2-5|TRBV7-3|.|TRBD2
TGTGCCAGCGGACTCAGAGCGGGGGGGCTCGAGACCCAGTACTTC
CASGLRAGGLETQYF
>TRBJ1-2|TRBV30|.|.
TGTGCCTGGGGTGACTATGGCTACACCTTC
CAWGDYGYTF
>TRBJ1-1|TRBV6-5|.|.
TGTGCCAGCAGGTTGGGTCACCACCGGGACACTGAAGCTTTCTTT
CASRLGHHRDTEAFF
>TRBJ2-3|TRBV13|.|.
TGTGCCAGCAGCTTAGGCGGCTCTAGCACAGATACGCAGTATTTT
CASSLGGSSTDTQYF
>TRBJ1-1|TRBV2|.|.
TGTGCCAGCAGTGAAGCTCAGCGGGCGAACACTGAAGCTTTCTTT
CASSEAQRANTEAFF
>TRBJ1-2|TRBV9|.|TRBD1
TGTGCCAGCAGCGCCCGACAGGGCGGCTATGGCTACACCTTC
CASSARQGGYGYTF
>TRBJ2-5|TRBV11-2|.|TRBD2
TGTGCCAGCAGCTTAGCGGGGGGTCGGACGCAAGAGACCCAGTACTTC
CASSLAGGRTQETQYF
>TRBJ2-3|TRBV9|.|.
TGTGCCAGCAGCGTAGTTGGGACAGATACGCAGTATTTT
CASSVVGTDTQYF